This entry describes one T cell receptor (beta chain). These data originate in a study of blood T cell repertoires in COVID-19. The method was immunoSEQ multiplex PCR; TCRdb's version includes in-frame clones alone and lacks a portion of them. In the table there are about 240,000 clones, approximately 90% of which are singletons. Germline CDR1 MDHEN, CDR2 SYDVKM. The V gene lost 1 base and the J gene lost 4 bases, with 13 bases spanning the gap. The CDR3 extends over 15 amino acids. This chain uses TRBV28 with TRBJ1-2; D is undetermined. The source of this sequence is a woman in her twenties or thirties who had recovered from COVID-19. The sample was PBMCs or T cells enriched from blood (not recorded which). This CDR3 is CASSLSAGLRYGYTF. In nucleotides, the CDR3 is TGTGCCAGCAGTTTATCTGCGGGTCTCCGCTATGGCTACACCTTC.